This T cell receptor (beta chain) was found in a study of T cells in Graves' hyperthyroidism and ophthalmopathy. The study's findings and limits: Blood shared most expanded thyroid clonotypes above 0.001. The model identified upcoming ophthalmopathy a median about six months ahead of onset.

For this clonotype: The antigen is not known.

If no ophthalmopathy progression occurred within 18 months, Graves' hyperthyroidism was stable. Each diagnosis drew on symptoms, thyroxine, TRAb, thyroid ultrasound and orbital computed tomography findings. RNA transcripts served as the template for amplifying TCR beta CDR3 regions. RT-PCR in the first round (using the HTBI primer set) targeted the TCR CDR3. TCRdb processed the multiplex PCR reads anew with MiXCR; each CDR3 protein has one entry. The top ten clones hold roughly a tenth of a sample with about 740,000 distinct CDR3 sequences, approximately 15% of them seen once. Input material: blood. The sequence was obtained from a woman between 18 and 30 years old with Graves' hyperthyroidism.

The CDR3 sequence is CASSPRQGAEKLFF. The CDR3 DNA reads as TGCGCCAGCAGCCCCCGACAGGGCGCTGAAAAACTGTTTTTT. V and J are TRBV5-1 and TRBJ1-4, with 7 bases lining up with TRBD1. The length of the CDR3 is 14 residues. Germline V gives CDR1 SGHRS, CDR2 YFSETQ. Trimming removed 4 bases from V and 7 bases from J; junction bases left unmatched: 7.